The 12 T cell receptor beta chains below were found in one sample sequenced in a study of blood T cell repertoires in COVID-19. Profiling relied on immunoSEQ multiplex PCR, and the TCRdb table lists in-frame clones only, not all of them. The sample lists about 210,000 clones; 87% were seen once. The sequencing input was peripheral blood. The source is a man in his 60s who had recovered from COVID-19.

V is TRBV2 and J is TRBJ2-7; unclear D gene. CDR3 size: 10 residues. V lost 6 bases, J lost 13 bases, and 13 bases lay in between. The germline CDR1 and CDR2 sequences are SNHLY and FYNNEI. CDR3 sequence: CASSDIAPYF. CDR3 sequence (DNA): TGTGCCAGCAGCGACATCGCCCCTTACTTC.

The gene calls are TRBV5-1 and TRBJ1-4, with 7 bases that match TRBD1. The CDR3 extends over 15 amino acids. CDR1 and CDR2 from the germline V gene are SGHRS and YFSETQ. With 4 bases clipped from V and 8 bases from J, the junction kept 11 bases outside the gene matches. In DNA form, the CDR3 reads TGCGCCAGCAGCCCGGATACCACAGGGGTGGAAAAACTGTTTTTT. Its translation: CASSPDTTGVEKLFF.

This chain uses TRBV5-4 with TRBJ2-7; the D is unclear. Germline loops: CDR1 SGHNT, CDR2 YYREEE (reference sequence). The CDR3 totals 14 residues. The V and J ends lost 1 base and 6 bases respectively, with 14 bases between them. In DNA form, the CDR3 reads TGTGCCAGCAGCTTGCCCCAACGCCCCAGCGAGCAGTACTTC. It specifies CASSLPQRPSEQYF.

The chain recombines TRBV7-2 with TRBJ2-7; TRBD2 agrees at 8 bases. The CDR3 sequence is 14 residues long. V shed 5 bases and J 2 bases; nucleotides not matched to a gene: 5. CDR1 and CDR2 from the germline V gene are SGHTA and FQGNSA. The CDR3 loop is CASSRGGGPYEQYF. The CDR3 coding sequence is TGTGCCAGCAGCCGGGGGGGTGGCCCCTACGAGCAGTACTTC.

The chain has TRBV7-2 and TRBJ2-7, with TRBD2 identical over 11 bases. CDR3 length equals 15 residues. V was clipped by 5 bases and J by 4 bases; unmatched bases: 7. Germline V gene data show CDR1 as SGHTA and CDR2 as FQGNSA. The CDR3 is CASSPQGTSGYEQYF. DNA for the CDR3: TGTGCCAGCAGCCCCCAGGGGACTAGCGGTTACGAGCAGTACTTC.

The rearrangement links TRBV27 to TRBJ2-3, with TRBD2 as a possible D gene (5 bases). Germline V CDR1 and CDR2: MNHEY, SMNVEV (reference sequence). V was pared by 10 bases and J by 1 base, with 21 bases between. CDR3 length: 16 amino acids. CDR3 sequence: CANHPREDYCTDTQYF. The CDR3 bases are TGTGCCAACCACCCTCGGGAAGACTATTGCACAGATACGCAGTATTTT.

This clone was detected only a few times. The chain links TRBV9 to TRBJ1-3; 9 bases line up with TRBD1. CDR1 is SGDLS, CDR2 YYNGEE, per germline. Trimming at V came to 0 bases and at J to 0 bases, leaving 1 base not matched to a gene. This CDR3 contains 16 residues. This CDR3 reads CASSVDRGLSGNTIYF. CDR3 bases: TGTGCCAGCAGCGTAGACAGGGGGCTCTCTGGAAACACCATATATTTT.

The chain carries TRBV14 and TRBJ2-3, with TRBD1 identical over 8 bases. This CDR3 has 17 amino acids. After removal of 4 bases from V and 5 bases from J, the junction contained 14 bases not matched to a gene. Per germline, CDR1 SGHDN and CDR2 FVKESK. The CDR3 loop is CASSPFLGTGVQDTQYF. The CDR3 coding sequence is TGTGCCAGCAGCCCCTTCTTGGGGACAGGAGTCCAAGATACGCAGTATTTT.

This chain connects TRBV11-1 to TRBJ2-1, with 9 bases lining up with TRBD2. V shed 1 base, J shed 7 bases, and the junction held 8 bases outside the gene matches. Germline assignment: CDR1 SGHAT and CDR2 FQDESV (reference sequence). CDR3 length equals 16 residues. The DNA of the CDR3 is TGTGCCAGCAGCTTAGTTGGGGTTAGCGGGAGAAATGAGCAGTTCTTC. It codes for CASSLVGVSGRNEQFF.

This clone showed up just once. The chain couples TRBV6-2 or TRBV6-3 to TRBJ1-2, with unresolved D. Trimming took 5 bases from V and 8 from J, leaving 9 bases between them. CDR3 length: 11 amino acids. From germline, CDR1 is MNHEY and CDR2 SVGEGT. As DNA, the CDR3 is TGTGCCAGCAGTAACAGTCGAGGCTACACCTTC. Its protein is CASSNSRGYTF.

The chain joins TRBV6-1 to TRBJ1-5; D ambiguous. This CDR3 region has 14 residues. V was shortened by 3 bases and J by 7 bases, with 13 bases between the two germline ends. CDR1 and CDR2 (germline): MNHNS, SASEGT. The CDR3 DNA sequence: TGTGCCAGCAGTGAGGGTCCCGCGGCGCAGCCCCAGCATTTT. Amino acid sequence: CASSEGPAAQPQHF.

The CDR3: CASSLAHYVWDEQFF. The CDR3 region has the DNA TGTGCCAGCAGCTTAGCCCACTACGTCTGGGATGAGCAGTTCTTC. The chain carries TRBV7-2 and TRBJ2-1; D is unresolved. V dropped 0 bases and J dropped 8 bases, with 14 bases sitting between them. The CDR3 loop spans 15 amino acids. From germline, CDR1 is SGHTA and CDR2 FQGNSA.